Given below is one TCR beta chain in context. The sample belongs to a study of tumor and adjacent non-tumor tissue in lung cancer. At the level of the study: The patients, around 10 men and 5 women, were roughly 30 to 80 with stage I to III disease.

Three rounds of nested PCR, following a modified ARM-PCR protocol, produced the TCRbeta library. TCRdb processed the multiplex PCR reads anew with MiXCR; each CDR3 protein has one entry. The data hold fewer than 80,000 distinct CDR3 sequences, with nearly 70% observed a single time. In germline, CDR1 is SQVTM, CDR2 ANQGSEA. Trimming shortened V by 7 bases and J by 2 bases, and 15 bases separated the two germline ends. The CDR3 spans 14 residues. RNA was extracted from bulk tissue without any cell sorting. Donors were chemotherapy-naive, newly diagnosed lung cancer surgical patients in China, August–November 2014.

What was sequenced was lung tumor tissue. The origin of this receptor is a woman in her 70s with non-small cell lung cancer. The rearrangement joins TRBV29-1 to TRBJ2-1, with D tentatively TRBD2 (5 bases). The CDR3 DNA is TGCAGCGCCCCGACTAACGGGCCCTACAATGAGCAGTTCTTC. Encoded protein: CSAPTNGPYNEQFF.